The 31 T cell receptor beta chains listed next were all sequenced from one sample in a study of cytomegalovirus exposure and HLA in healthy donors. The PCR ran on 60 Vbeta and 13 Jbeta primers. TCRdb's copy holds only in-frame clones and misses some; the assay was immunoSEQ multiplex PCR. The table includes approximately 100,000 clones, less than 10% detected once. Sequenced material: PBMCs. Receptors were obtained from a middle-aged man in good health and CMV-seropositive.

CDR3 DNA: TGTGCCAGCAGCTTAGCCGGCAGTACTCTGGGGGGAGATACGCAGTATTTT. It translates to CASSLAGSTLGGDTQYF. The chain recombines TRBV7-9 with TRBJ2-3; D is possibly TRBD2 (6 bases). The CDR3 is 17 amino acids. Germline CDR1 is SEHNR and CDR2 is FQNEAQ (reference sequence). The ends were cut back, 0 bases at V and 5 bases at J, with 18 bases in the middle. Full variable domain (rest looked up from reference TRBV7-9 and TRBJ2-3): DTGVSQNPRHKITKRGQNVTFRCDPISEHNRLYWYRQTLGQGPEFLTYFQNEAQLEKSRLLSDRFSAERPKGSFSTLEIQRTEQGDSAMYLCASSLAGSTLGGDTQYFGPGTRLTVL.

The chain joins TRBV5-1 to TRBJ2-2; TRBD2 is a possible D gene (6 bases). Looked up from germline, CDR1 is SGHRS and CDR2 is YFSETQ. With 2 bases removed from V and 5 bases from J, the gap between germline ends came to 10 bases. This CDR3 region has 14 residues. CDR3 bases: TGCGCCAGCAGCTTACGTGGAGGGACCGGGGAGCTGTTTTTT. It translates to CASSLRGGTGELFF.

This clone was seen a few times. The gene calls are TRBV5-6 and TRBJ1-5, with a tentative D call TRBD1 (6 bases). The CDR3 contains 13 residues. V was clipped by 5 bases and J by 4 bases, with 10 bases between them. In germline, CDR1 is SGHDT, CDR2 YYEEEE. The CDR3 spells CASSHDRNQPQHF. CDR3 nucleotide sequence: TGTGCCAGCAGTCACGACAGGAATCAGCCCCAGCATTTT.

The chain links TRBV5-1 to TRBJ1-1; 10 bases map to TRBD1. Trimming cost V 2 bases and J 1 base; bases outside gene matches: 2. CDR1 and CDR2 from the germline V gene are SGHRS and YFSETQ. The CDR3 sequence is 15 residues long. The CDR3 region has the DNA TGCGCCAGCAGCTTCCGGGACAGGGGGAACACTGAAGCTTTCTTT. This sequence encodes CASSFRDRGNTEAFF.

The table lists this clone with a few counts. This chain uses TRBV4-1 with TRBJ1-1; 9 bases align to TRBD1. The CDR3 spans 16 residues. CDR1 is MGHRA and CDR2 is YSYEKL in the germline V gene. V lost 3 bases to trimming and J lost 2 bases; unmatched junction nucleotides: 7. CDR3 loop: CASSQLTGGVNTEAFF. In DNA form, the CDR3 reads TGCGCCAGCAGCCAGTTGACAGGGGGGGTCAACACTGAAGCTTTCTTT.

This clone was counted only a few times. The V gene is TRBV11-2, the J gene TRBJ2-5; perhaps TRBD2 as D (5 bases). Germline CDR1 is SGHAT and CDR2 is FQNNGV. This CDR3 is built from 15 residues. Trimming removed 5 bases at V and 3 bases at J, with 16 bases between. CDR3 sequence (DNA): TGTGCCAGCAGCCCACGATGGAGCGGTGAAGAGACCCAGTACTTC. This gives the protein CASSPRWSGEETQYF.

This clone was counted ten times or more. The rearrangement links TRBV7-2 to TRBJ2-5; TRBD2 agrees at 7 bases. Germline trimming cut 3 bases from V and 2 bases from J; bases unmatched to any gene: 3. Germline V gives CDR1 SGHTA, CDR2 FQGNSA. The CDR3 is 14 amino acids. In DNA form, the CDR3 reads TGTGCCAGCAGCTTCGAGGGACTACAAGAGACCCAGTACTTC. Translated, it gives CASSFEGLQETQYF.

This clone has more than one count but fewer than ten. This chain connects TRBV7-2 to TRBJ1-1; D remains ambiguous. V lost 5 bases and J 7 bases, leaving 20 bases between the germline ends. CDR1 and CDR2 (germline): SGHTA, FQGNSA. The CDR3 loop spans 15 amino acids. CDR3: CASSPRPALENEAFF. The CDR3 nucleotides read TGTGCCAGCAGCCCGCGACCGGCTCTGGAGAATGAAGCTTTCTTT.

This sequence joins TRBV5-1 and TRBJ2-1, with 9 bases identical to TRBD2. Germline V gene data show CDR1 as SGHRS and CDR2 as YFSETQ. V trimming: 4 bases; J trimming: 7 bases; junction bases outside the gene matches: 9. This CDR3 has 15 amino acids. Here the CDR3 reads CASSVTLAGSNEQFF. The CDR3 region has the DNA TGCGCCAGCAGCGTGACACTAGCGGGTTCGAATGAGCAGTTCTTC.

V gene TRBV5-1 combines with J gene TRBJ2-7; 8 nucleotides agree with TRBD1. The germline V gene encodes CDR1 SGHRS and CDR2 YFSETQ. CDR3 length equals 15 residues. The trim removed 4 bases at V and 4 bases at J, leaving 10 bases unmatched. CDR3 sequence reads: CASSLGQGNRYEQYF. DNA for the CDR3: TGCGCCAGCAGCCTTGGACAGGGAAACCGGTACGAGCAGTACTTC.

This clone came up a few times. The CDR3 nucleotides are TGTGCCAGCAGGGCAGGGGTGAATGAGCAGTTCTTC. Amino acid sequence: CASRAGVNEQFF. J is TRBJ2-1 and V is TRBV6-5; TRBD1 might be the D (6 bases). From germline, CDR1 is MNHEY and CDR2 SVGAGI. The CDR3 runs 12 residues. The ends were cut back, 6 bases at V and 7 bases at J, with 10 bases in the middle.

Ten or more counts support this clone. The chain uses TRBV30 and TRBJ1-5, with D maybe TRBD1 (5 bases). V was trimmed by 8 bases and J by 3 bases, leaving 14 bases between them. Germline CDR1 and CDR2: GTSNPN and SVGIG (reference sequence). This CDR3 is 13 amino acids long. The CDR3 nucleotides are TGTGCCGGGGGGGATTTCAACAATCAGCCCCAGCATTTT. Its protein product is CAGGDFNNQPQHF.

This clone turned up a few times. The chain links TRBV19 to TRBJ1-2; D remains unclear. CDR1 and CDR2 from the germline V gene are LNHDA and SQIVND (reference sequence). Trimming cost V 3 bases and J 4 bases, with 9 bases left between them. The CDR3 is 13 residues long. CDR3 residues: CASSIGPAYGYTF. The CDR3 nucleotides read TGTGCCAGTAGTATTGGGCCAGCCTATGGCTACACCTTC. Drawing the rest from reference TRBV19 and TRBJ1-2, the complete variable domain is DGGITQSPKYLFRKEGQNVTLSCEQNLNHDAMYWYRQDPGQGLRLIYYSQIVNDFQKGDIAEGYSVSREKKESFPLTVTSAQKNPTAFYLCASSIGPAYGYTFGSGTRLTVV.

This clone appeared a few times. This chain joins TRBV4-3 and TRBJ2-1; D is unclear. V gave up 1 base and J gave up 3 bases, with 25 bases separating them. This CDR3 region has 20 residues. Per the germline V gene, CDR1 is LGHNA and CDR2 is YSLEER. As DNA, the CDR3 is TGCGCCAGCAGCCAAGCAGTCAAGTCTTCCCCCCTCCTCAGCTACAATGAGCAGTTCTTC. Translation: CASSQAVKSSPLLSYNEQFF.

This clone has a handful of counts. The chain links TRBV16 to TRBJ1-1; D remains unclear. Per the germline V gene, CDR1 is KGHSY and CDR2 is FQNENV. Trimming cost V 2 bases and J 3 bases, with 13 bases left between them. CDR3 length: 15 amino acids. CDR3 coding DNA: TGTGCCAGCAGCCAAGGCCACAGAACCTACACTGAAGCTTTCTTT. It is translated as CASSQGHRTYTEAFF.

V and J are TRBV5-4 and TRBJ1-1; D ambiguous. The CDR3 is made up of 14 amino acids. Trimming took 2 bases from V and 6 from J, leaving 14 bases between them. The germline CDR1 and CDR2 sequences are SGHNT and YYREEE (reference sequence). The CDR3 protein is CASSFDLEGPEAFF. CDR3 DNA sequence: TGTGCCAGCAGCTTCGACCTAGAAGGCCCTGAAGCTTTCTTT.

This clone showed up just a few times. The V call is TRBV30, the J call TRBJ2-1; possible D gene TRBD2, 5 bases. V shed 6 bases and J shed 6 bases, with 15 bases lying between them. The CDR3 is made up of 13 amino acids. Germline CDR1 GTSNPN, CDR2 SVGIG (reference sequence). The DNA of the CDR3 is TGTGCCTGTCCTAGCAGTCCCTCCAATGAGCAGTTCTTC. Its protein is CACPSSPSNEQFF.

Only a few counts were recorded for this clone. This rearrangement joins TRBV18 to TRBJ1-4; D perhaps matches TRBD1 (5 bases). The germline V gene encodes CDR1 KGHSH and CDR2 LQKENI. This CDR3 is 15 amino acids long. Trimming took 1 base from V and 7 from J, leaving 13 bases between them. The CDR3 spells CASSPLSPGGEKLFF. CDR3 in DNA: TGTGCCAGCTCACCACTTTCACCGGGGGGTGAAAAACTGTTTTTT.

The chain links TRBV12-5 to TRBJ2-7; D not certain. The germline CDR1 and CDR2 sequences are LGHNT and FRNRAP. V lost 3 bases to trimming and J lost 5 bases, with 5 bases between them. The CDR3 covers 11 residues. As DNA, the CDR3 is TGTGCTAGTGGTTTTCGGGACGAGCAGTACTTC. Translated: CASGFRDEQYF.

This clone was counted between two and nine times. The chain employs TRBV7-9 and TRBJ1-6; D possibly corresponds to TRBD1 (5 bases). Trimming took 0 bases from V and 5 from J, leaving 11 bases between them. Germline CDR1 is SEHNR and CDR2 is FQNEAQ (reference sequence). The CDR3 is made up of 16 amino acids. CDR3 DNA sequence: TGTGCCAGCAGCTTAGCAGGGGACTTTAATAATTCACCCCTCCACTTT. Protein sequence: CASSLAGDFNNSPLHF.

This clone was observed many times. The chain carries TRBV4-1 and TRBJ1-1; 9 nucleotides line up with TRBD1. Germline V gene data show CDR1 as MGHRA and CDR2 as YSYEKL. Trimming took 3 bases from V and 6 from J; bases not matched to a gene: 8. This CDR3 comprises 15 residues. CDR3 coding DNA: TGCGCCAGCAGCCAGGTCTACAGGGGGCGGCCTGAAGCTTTCTTT. Protein: CASSQVYRGRPEAFF.

V gene TRBV11-3 combines with J gene TRBJ2-7; a weak D match, TRBD2 (6 bases). The CDR3 contains 17 residues. V lost 5 bases and J lost 6, with 26 bases in between. Germline-derived CDR1 and CDR2 are SGHNT and YENEEA. CDR3 sequence (DNA): TGTGCCAGCAGCCTGACTAGATTTCCTCCCCGGTTTGGCGAGCAGTACTTC. It yields the protein CASSLTRFPPRFGEQYF.

V usage is TRBV4-2 and J usage is TRBJ2-7; 9 bases align to TRBD2. CDR1 and CDR2 from the germline V gene are LGHNA and YNFKEQ. V shed 4 bases and J 7 bases; nucleotides not matched to a gene: 8. This CDR3 contains 14 residues. The CDR3 nucleotides read TGTGCCAGCAGCCGGGGCGGGAGGGAGTATGAGCAGTACTTC. Translation: CASSRGGREYEQYF.

V gene TRBV6-5 combines with J gene TRBJ2-5, with D perhaps TRBD2 (6 bases). V was cut by 0 bases and J by 0 bases, with 11 bases left in between. CDR1 is MNHEY, CDR2 SVGAGI, per germline. This CDR3 has 16 residues. The CDR3 here is CASSYSSSGYQETQYF. The CDR3 DNA sequence: TGTGCCAGCAGTTACTCGAGTAGCGGATACCAAGAGACCCAGTACTTC.

The CDR3 here is CASSARQGAGEQYF. CDR3 nucleotides: TGTGCCAGCAGCGCGAGACAGGGGGCTGGGGAGCAGTACTTC. The chain recombines TRBV9 with TRBJ2-7; TRBD1 aligns across 10 bases. The junction had 7 bases not matched to a gene; V was cut back by 3 bases and J by 7 bases. Germline assignment: CDR1 SGDLS and CDR2 YYNGEE. CDR3 length equals 14 residues.

This clone has more than one count but fewer than ten. For the CDR3, the DNA is TGTGCCAGTAGCGACAGGGGCCCGAGGGGCAATCAGCCCCAGCATTTT. Translation gives CASSDRGPRGNQPQHF. The chain joins TRBV19 to TRBJ1-5, with 8 bases that match TRBD1. CDR1 is LNHDA, CDR2 SQIVND, per germline (reference sequence). The CDR3 covers 16 residues. The V and J ends lost 6 bases and 2 bases, in that order; junction bases with no gene match: 9. The whole variable domain, filled in from reference TRBV19 and TRBJ1-5, reads DGGITQSPKYLFRKEGQNVTLSCEQNLNHDAMYWYRQDPGQGLRLIYYSQIVNDFQKGDIAEGYSVSREKKESFPLTVTSAQKNPTAFYLCASSDRGPRGNQPQHFGDGTRLSIL.

This rearrangement joins TRBV7-3 to TRBJ2-7, with 9 bases matching TRBD1. V was clipped by 5 bases and J by 3 bases; unmatched bases: 5. Germline V lookup: CDR1 SGHTA, CDR2 FQGTGA. The CDR3 length is 14 residues. The CDR3 loop is CASSVDRGDYEQYF. Here the CDR3 DNA reads TGTGCCAGCAGCGTAGACAGGGGGGACTACGAGCAGTACTTC.

The chain combines TRBV27 with TRBJ1-1, with a weak D call TRBD1 (5 bases). The CDR3 extends over 13 amino acids. From germline, CDR1 is MNHEY and CDR2 SMNVEV (reference sequence). Trimming stripped 3 bases from V and 7 bases from J, with 12 bases between. DNA for the CDR3: TGTGCCAGCAGTTTGGTAGGACATTATGAAGCTTTCTTT. This encodes CASSLVGHYEAFF.

The gene calls are TRBV6-6 and TRBJ1-5; D is perhaps TRBD1 (6 bases). Trimming cost V 2 bases and J 4 bases, with 12 bases left between them. Germline-derived CDR1 and CDR2 are MNHNY and SVGAGI (reference sequence). The CDR3 is 15 amino acids. CDR3 DNA sequence: TGTGCCAGCAGTTACAGCGGACAGTGGAATCAGCCCCAGCATTTT. It translates to CASSYSGQWNQPQHF.

This clone was recorded many times. The V gene is TRBV6-5, the J gene TRBJ1-1; maybe TRBD1 (5 bases). This CDR3 is built from 14 residues. V was pared by 8 bases and J by 1 base, with 14 bases between. Per germline, CDR1 MNHEY and CDR2 SVGAGI. CDR3 nucleotide sequence: TGTGCCAGCGGATCAGGGATTTCGAACACTGAAGCTTTCTTT. Residues: CASGSGISNTEAFF.

This clone was detected only a few times. V is TRBV29-1 and J is TRBJ1-6; 9 nucleotides align to TRBD1. With 7 bases clipped from V and 8 bases from J, the junction kept 12 bases outside the gene matches. This CDR3 spans 15 amino acids. From germline, CDR1 is SQVTM and CDR2 ANQGSEA. The CDR3 reads CSARTGVGLDSPLHF. CDR3 DNA sequence: TGCAGCGCACGGACAGGGGTCGGGTTGGATTCACCCCTCCACTTT.